The sequence of this TCR beta chain was determined in a study of beta chain features in type 1 diabetes. Regarding the study as a whole: All four CD4+ subsets of Type 1 diabetes patients contained TCRB CDR3s that were moderately but significantly shorter.

This clone was seen at least ten times. Antigen: not known. This CDR3 region has 15 residues. Trimming cost V 2 bases and J 0 bases, with 9 bases left between them. The germline V gene has CDR1 SGHTS and CDR2 YDEGEE. TCRB transcripts that were expressed got sequenced, as all of the isolated RNA had been reverse transcribed. Repertoires were generated with immunoSEQ multiplex PCR, while TCRdb's copy carries only in-frame clones and drops some. The repertoire includes 100,000 to 150,000 clones, approximately 15% of them detected once, and 2% to 3% sits in the top ten. The specimen was central memory CD4+ T cells from blood. This chain links TRBV5-8 with TRBJ2-1, with D uncertain. This sequence originates from a young man with type 1 diabetes. CDR3 DNA: TGTGCCAGCAGCTTTGGGCAACGCTCCTACAATGAGCAGTTCTTC. Translated: CASSFGQRSYNEQFF. Looking up the rest from reference TRBV5-8 and TRBJ2-1 gives the full variable domain: EAGVTQSPTHLIKTRGQQATLRCSPISGHTSVYWYQQALGLGLQFLLWYDEGEERNRGNFPPRFSGRQFPNYSSELNVNALELEDSALYLCASSFGQRSYNEQFFGPGTRLTVL.